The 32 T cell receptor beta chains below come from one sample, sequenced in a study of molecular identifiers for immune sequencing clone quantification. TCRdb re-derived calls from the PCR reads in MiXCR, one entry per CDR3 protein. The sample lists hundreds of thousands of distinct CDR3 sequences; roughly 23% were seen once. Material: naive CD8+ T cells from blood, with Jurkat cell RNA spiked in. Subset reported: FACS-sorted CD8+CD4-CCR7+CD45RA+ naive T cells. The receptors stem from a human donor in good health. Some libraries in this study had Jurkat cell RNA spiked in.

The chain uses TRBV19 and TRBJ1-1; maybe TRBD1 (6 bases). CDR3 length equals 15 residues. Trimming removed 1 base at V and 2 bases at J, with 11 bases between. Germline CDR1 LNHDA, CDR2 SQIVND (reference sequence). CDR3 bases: TGTGCCAGTAGTATAGCGGGGGCTTTTAACACTGAAGCTTTCTTT. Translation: CASSIAGAFNTEAFF. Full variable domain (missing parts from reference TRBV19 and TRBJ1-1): DGGITQSPKYLFRKEGQNVTLSCEQNLNHDAMYWYRQDPGQGLRLIYYSQIVNDFQKGDIAEGYSVSREKKESFPLTVTSAQKNPTAFYLCASSIAGAFNTEAFFGQGTRLTVV.

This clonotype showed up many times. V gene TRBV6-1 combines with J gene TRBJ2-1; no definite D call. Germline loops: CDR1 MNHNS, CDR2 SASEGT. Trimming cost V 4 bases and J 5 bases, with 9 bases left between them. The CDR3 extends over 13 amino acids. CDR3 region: CASSVDKDNEQFF. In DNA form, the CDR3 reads TGTGCCAGCAGTGTAGACAAAGACAATGAGCAGTTCTTC.

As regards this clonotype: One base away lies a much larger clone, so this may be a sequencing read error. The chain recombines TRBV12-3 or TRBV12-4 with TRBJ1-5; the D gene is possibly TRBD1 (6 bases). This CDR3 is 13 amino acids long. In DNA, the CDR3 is TGTGCCAGCAGTTCCGGACAGCATCACCCCCAGCATTTT. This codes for CASSSGQHHPQHF.

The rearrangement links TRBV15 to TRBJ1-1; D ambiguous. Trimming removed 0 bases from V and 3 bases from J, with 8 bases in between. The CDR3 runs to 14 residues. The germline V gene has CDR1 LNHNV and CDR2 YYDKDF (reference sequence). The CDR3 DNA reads TGTGCCACCAGCAGAGAAGGAGCCTACACTGAAGCTTTCTTT. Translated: CATSREGAYTEAFF.

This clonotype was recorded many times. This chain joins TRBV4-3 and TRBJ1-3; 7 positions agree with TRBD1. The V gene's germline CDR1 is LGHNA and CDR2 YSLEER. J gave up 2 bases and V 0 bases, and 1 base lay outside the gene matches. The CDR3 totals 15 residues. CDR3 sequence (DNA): TGCGCCAGCAGCCAAGATAGGGGGCCTGGAAACACCATATATTTT. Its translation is CASSQDRGPGNTIYF.

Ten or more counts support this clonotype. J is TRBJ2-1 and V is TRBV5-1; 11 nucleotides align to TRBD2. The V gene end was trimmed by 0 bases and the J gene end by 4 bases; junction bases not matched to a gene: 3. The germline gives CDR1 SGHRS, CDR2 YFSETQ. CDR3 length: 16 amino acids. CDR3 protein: CASSLELAGGYNEQFF. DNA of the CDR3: TGCGCCAGCAGCTTGGAGCTAGCGGGAGGATACAATGAGCAGTTCTTC.

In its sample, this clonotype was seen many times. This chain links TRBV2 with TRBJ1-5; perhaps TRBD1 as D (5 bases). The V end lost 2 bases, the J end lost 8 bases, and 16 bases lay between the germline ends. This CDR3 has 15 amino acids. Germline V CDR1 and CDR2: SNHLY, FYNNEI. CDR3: CASSEWSGMLKPQHF. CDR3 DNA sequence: TGTGCCAGCAGTGAATGGTCAGGGATGTTAAAGCCCCAGCATTTT.

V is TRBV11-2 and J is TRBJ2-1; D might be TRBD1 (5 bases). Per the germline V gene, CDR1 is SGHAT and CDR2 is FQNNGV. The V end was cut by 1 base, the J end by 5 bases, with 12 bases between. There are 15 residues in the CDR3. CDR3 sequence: CASSLVSRVNNEQFF. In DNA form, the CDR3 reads TGTGCCAGCAGCTTAGTATCCAGGGTTAACAATGAGCAGTTCTTC.

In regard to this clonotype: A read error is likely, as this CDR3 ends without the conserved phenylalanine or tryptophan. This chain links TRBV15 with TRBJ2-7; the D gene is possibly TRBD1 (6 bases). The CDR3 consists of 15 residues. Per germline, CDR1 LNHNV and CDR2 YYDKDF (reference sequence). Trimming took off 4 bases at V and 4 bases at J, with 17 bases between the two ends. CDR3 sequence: CATSKIRDTMYEQYL. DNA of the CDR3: TGTGCCACCAGCAAGATACGGGACACCATGTACGAGCAGTACCTC.

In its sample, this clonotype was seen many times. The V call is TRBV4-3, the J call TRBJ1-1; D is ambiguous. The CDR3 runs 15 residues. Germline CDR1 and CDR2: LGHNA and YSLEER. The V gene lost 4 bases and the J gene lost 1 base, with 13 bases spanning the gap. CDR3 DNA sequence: TGCGCCAGCAGCCGATCGGCAGACACGAACACTGAAGCTTTCTTT. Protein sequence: CASSRSADTNTEAFF.

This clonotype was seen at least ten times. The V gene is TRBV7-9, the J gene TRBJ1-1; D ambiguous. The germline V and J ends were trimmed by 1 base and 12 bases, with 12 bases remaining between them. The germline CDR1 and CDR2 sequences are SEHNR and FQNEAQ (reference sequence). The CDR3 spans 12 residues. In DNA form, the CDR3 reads TGTGCCAGCAGCTTAGAGACAAGTATAACTTTCTTT. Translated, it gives CASSLETSITFF.

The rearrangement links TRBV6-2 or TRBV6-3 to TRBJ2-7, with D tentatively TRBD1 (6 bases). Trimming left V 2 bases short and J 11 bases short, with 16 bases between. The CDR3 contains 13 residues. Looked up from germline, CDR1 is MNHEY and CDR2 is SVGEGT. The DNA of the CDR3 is TGTGCCAGCAGTTACGAATACAGGGCTTTGAAGTACTTC. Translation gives CASSYEYRALKYF.

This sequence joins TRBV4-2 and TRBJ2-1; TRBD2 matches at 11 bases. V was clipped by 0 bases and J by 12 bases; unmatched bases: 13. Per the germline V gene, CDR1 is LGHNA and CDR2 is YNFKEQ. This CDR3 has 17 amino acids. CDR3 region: CASSQDAVAGGPDVQFF. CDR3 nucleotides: TGTGCCAGCAGCCAAGACGCGGTAGCGGGAGGGCCTGATGTGCAGTTCTTC.

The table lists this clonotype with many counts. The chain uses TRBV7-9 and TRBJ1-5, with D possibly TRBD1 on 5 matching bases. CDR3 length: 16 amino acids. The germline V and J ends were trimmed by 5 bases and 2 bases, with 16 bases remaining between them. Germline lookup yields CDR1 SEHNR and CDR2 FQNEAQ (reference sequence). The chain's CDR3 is CASSGTRWGGNQPQHF. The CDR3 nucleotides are TGTGCCAGCAGCGGGACTCGTTGGGGAGGCAATCAGCCCCAGCATTTT.

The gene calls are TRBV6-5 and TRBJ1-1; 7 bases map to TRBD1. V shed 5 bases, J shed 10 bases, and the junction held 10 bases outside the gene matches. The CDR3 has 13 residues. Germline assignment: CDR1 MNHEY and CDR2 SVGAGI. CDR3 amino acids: CASSITSDRRAFF. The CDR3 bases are TGTGCCAGCAGTATAACCTCGGACAGGAGAGCTTTCTTT.

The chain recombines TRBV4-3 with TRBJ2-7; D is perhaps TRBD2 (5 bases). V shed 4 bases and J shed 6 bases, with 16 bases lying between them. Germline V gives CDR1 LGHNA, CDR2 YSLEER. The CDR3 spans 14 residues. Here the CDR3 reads CASSRDWGEGEQYF. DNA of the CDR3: TGCGCCAGCAGCCGAGATTGGGGAGAAGGCGAGCAGTACTTC.

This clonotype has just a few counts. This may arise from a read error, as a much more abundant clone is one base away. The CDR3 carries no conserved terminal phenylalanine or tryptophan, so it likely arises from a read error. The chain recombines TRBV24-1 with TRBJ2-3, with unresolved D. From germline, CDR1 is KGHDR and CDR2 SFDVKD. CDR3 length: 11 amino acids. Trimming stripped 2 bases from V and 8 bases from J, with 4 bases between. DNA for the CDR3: TGTGCCACCAGTGATTCCGGTACGCAGTATTCT. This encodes CATSDSGTQYS.

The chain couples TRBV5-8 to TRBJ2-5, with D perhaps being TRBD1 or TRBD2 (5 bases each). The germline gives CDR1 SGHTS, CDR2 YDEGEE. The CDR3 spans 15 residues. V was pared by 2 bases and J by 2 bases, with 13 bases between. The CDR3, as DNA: TGTGCCAGCAGCTTCACTGGGACGAATCAAGAGACCCAGTACTTC. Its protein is CASSFTGTNQETQYF.

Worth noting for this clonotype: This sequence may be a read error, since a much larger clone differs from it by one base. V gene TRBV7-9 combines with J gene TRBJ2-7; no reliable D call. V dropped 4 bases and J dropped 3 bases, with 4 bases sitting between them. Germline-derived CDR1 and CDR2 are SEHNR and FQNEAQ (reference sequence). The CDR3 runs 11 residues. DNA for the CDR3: TGTGCCAGCAGCTGGAACTACGAGCAGTACTTC. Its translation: CASSWNYEQYF.

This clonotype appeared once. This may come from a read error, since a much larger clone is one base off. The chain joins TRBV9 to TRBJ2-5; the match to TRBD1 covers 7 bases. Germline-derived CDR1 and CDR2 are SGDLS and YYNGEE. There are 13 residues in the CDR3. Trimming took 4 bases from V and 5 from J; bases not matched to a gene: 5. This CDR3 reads CASSPDRDETQYF. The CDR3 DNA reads TGTGCCAGCAGCCCCGACAGGGATGAGACCCAGTACTTC.

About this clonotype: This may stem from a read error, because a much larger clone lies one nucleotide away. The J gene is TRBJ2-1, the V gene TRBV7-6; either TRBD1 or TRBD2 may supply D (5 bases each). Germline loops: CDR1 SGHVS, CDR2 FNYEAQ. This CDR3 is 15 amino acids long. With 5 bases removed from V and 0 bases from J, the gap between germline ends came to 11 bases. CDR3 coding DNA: TGTGCCAGCAGCAGTACGGGGACCTCCTACAATGAGCAGTTCTTC. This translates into CASSSTGTSYNEQFF.

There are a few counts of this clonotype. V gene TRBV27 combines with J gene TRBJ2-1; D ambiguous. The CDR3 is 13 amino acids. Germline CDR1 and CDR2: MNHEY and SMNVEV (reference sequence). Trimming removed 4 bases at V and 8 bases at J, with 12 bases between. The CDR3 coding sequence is TGTGCCAGCAGTTCTTTGGACGGCCATGAGCAGTTCTTC. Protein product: CASSSLDGHEQFF.

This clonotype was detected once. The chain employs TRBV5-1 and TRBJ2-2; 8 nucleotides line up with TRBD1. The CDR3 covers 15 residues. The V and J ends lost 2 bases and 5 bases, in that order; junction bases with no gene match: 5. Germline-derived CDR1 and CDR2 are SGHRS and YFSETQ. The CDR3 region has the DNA TGCGCCAGCAGCTTTTCAGGGGGCCTGACCGGGGAGCTGTTTTTT. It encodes CASSFSGGLTGELFF.

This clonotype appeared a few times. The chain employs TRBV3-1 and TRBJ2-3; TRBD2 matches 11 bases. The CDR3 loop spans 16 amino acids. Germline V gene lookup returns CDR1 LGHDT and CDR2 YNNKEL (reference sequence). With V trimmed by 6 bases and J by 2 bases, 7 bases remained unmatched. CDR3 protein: CASRPGLADPTDTQYF. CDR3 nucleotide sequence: TGTGCCAGCAGACCGGGACTAGCGGACCCCACAGATACGCAGTATTTT.

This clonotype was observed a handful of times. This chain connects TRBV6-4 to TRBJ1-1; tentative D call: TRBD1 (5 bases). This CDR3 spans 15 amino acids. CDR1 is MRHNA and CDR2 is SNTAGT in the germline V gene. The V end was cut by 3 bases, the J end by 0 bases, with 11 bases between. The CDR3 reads CASSDHRLLNTEAFF. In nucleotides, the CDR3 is TGTGCCAGCAGTGATCACAGGTTACTGAACACTGAAGCTTTCTTT.

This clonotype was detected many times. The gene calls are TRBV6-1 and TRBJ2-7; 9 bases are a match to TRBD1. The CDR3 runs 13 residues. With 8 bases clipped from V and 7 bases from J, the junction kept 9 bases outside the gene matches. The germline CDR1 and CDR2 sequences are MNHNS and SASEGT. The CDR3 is CASRGTGYGEQYF. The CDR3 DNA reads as TGTGCCAGCCGCGGGACAGGGTATGGAGAGCAGTACTTC.

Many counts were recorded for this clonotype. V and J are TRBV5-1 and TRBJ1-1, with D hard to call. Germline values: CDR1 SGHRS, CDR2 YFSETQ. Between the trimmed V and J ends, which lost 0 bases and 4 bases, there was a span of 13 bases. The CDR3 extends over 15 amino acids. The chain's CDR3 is CASSLVGLGSTEAFF. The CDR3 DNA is TGCGCCAGCAGCTTGGTCGGGTTGGGGAGCACTGAAGCTTTCTTT. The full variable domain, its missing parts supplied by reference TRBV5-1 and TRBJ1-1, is KAGVTQTPRYLIKTRGQQVTLSCSPISGHRSVSWYQQTPGQGLQFLFEYFSETQRNKGNFPGRFSGRQFSNSRSEMNVSTLELGDSALYLCASSLVGLGSTEAFFGQGTRLTVV.

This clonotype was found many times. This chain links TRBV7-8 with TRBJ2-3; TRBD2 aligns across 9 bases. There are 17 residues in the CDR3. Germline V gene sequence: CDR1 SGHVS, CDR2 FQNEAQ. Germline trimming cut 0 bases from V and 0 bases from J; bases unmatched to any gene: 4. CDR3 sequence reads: CASSLAASGTSTDTQYF. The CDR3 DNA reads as TGTGCCAGCAGCTTAGCAGCTAGCGGGACTAGCACAGATACGCAGTATTTT.

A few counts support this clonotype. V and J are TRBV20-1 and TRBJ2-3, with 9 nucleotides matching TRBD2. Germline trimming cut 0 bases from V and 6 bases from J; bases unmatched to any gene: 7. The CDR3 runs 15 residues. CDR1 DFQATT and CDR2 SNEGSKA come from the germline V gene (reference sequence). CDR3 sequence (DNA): TGCAGTGCTAGAGATATAGCGGGAGTCGGTGATACGCAGTATTTT. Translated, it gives CSARDIAGVGDTQYF.

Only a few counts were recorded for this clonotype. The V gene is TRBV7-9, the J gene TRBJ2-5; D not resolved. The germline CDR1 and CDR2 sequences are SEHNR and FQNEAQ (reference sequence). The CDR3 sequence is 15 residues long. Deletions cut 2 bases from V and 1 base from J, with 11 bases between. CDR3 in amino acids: CASSLSSMGQETQYF. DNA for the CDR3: TGTGCCAGCAGCTTAAGTTCGATGGGCCAAGAGACCCAGTACTTC.

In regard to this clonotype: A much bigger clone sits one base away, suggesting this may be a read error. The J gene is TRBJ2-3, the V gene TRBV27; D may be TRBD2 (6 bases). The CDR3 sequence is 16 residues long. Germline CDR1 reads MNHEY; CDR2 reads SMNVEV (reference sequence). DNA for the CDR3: TGTGCCAGCAGTCTCGGGACCGCGGGGCACACAGGTACGCAGTATTTT. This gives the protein CASSLGTAGHTGTQYF.

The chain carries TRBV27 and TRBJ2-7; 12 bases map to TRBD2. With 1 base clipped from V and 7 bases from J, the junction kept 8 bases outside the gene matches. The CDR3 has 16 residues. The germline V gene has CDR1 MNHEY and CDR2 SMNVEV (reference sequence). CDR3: CASSLFLAGGAREQYF. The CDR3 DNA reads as TGTGCCAGCAGTTTATTTCTAGCGGGAGGGGCGCGGGAGCAGTACTTC.